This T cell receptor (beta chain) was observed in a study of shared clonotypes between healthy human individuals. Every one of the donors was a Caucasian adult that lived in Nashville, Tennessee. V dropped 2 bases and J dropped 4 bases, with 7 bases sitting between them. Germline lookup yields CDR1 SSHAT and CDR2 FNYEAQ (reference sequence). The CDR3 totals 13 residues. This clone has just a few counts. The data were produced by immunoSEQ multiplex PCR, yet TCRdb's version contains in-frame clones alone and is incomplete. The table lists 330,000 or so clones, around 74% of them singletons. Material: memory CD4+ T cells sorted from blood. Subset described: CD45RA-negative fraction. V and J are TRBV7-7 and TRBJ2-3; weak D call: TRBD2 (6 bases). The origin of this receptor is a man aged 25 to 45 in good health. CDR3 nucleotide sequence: TGTGCCAGCAGCTTACTAGCGTCAGATACGCAGTATTTT. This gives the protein CASSLLASDTQYF.